This T cell receptor (beta chain) is drawn from a study of cytomegalovirus exposure and HLA in healthy donors (dated by TCRdb to about 2017). As for the study more broadly: According to a later analysis, one platform produced both the roughly 110 validation repertoires and the 730 or so repertoires of the first cohort. The study was designed to test whether signatures of past pathogen exposure could be identified by cataloging public T cell receptors. In addition to the first cohort of about 650 subjects, a separate validation cohort of approximately 120 different subjects was used. High-throughput TCR immunosequencing, statistical association of individual TCRs with disease status, and machine learning were combined to predict cytomegalovirus infection status. Overall results and qualifications from the work: A later analysis found that TCRs clustered in the first cohort also tended to co-occur in the roughly 120 validation repertoires, with approximately 95% of cluster scores above 0. Most TCR sequences were observed very rarely across donors, whereas some public TCRs were present in many individuals. The study gave a list of some 150 TCR beta chains associated with cytomegalovirus. The authors suggested that the approach could potentially be generalized to other disease states and immunological phenotypes. In vitro tests confirmed that a few of the cytomegalovirus-associated TCR beta chains recognize cytomegalovirus antigens. The classifier was reported to diagnose cytomegalovirus status with high specificity and sensitivity in both the original and validation cohorts. A later analysis had no HLA typing for the validation cohort, so co-occurrence there was scored across all 110 or so repertoires.

Library preparation employed the immunoSEQ multiplex PCR assay. In the source study's methods: A statistical classification framework was built to diagnose cytomegalovirus status from the catalog of TCR beta chain sequences. TCRdb obtained this table from immuneACCESS and retained in-frame rearrangements with V and J assigned. These tables miss some clones; where compared with another copy, unresolved V genes account for less than half of the shortfall, and the remainder is unexplained. V and J calls and clone size are copied from that table; D and trimming were computed from the DNA. The sample has 110,000 or so clones on record, almost 90% of them singletons. The leading ten clones occupy less than 2.5% of the sample. CDR3 length: 11 amino acids, cysteine to phenylalanine. Only the CDR3 DNA is retained, 33 bases long and in frame from the first base. CDR1 and CDR2 are read off the germline V gene as SQVTM and ANQGSEA. The junction carries 12 bases between V and J, which are trimmed by 6 bases and 7 bases respectively.

On this clone itself: Its binding antigen is unknown. Per-base qualities were not stored, and no clone one base away is much larger.

Donors formed part of the validation cohort, which comprised 120 subjects and was distinct from the first cohort of 550 to 850 subjects. The sample comprised PBMCs. The sequence links TRBV29-1 to TRBJ1-1, and TRBD1 may be the D gene, going by 6 matching bases. This TCR was recovered from a woman aged 18-29 years in good health and CMV-seronegative. The CDR3 protein sequence reads: CSVRGTNEAFF. The nucleotides read TGCAGCGTCCGTGGGACAAATGAAGCTTTCTTT. The reference TRBV29-1 and TRBJ1-1 proteins fill in what lies around the CDR3, so the full variable domain reads SAVISQKPSRDICQRGTSLTIQCQVDSQVTMMFWYRQQPGQSLTLIATANQGSEATYESGFVIDKFPISRPNLTFSTLTVSNMSPEDSSIYLCSVRGTNEAFFGQGTRLTVV.